A single sample gave rise to the 17 T cell receptor beta chains below, sequenced in a study of T-cell memory formation after mild COVID-19. TCRdb used MiXCR to reprocess the 5' RACE reads, holding one entry per CDR3 protein. In the table there are more than 300,000 distinct CDR3 sequences, more than 13% of which are singletons. The sample comprised PBMCs or a T cell subset sorted from them (not recorded which). Receptors originate from a man younger than 35 who had mild COVID-19 (a few samples of this study predate the infection). Cell type and time point are not known.

CDR3 nucleotide sequence: TGTGCCAGCAGCTTCGGAGGTACGACAGGAACTAGCTCTGGAAACACCATATATTTT. It yields the protein CASSFGGTTGTSSGNTIYF. V usage is TRBV7-9 and J usage is TRBJ1-3, with D perhaps matching TRBD1 (6 bases). The CDR3 is made up of 19 amino acids. V was shortened by 3 bases and J by 0 bases, with 21 bases between the two germline ends. CDR1 is SEHNR, CDR2 FQNEAQ, per germline (reference sequence). Full variable domain (rest looked up from reference TRBV7-9 and TRBJ1-3): DTGVSQNPRHKITKRGQNVTFRCDPISEHNRLYWYRQTLGQGPEFLTYFQNEAQLEKSRLLSDRFSAERPKGSFSTLEIQRTEQGDSAMYLCASSFGGTTGTSSGNTIYFGEGSWLTVV.

The chain recombines TRBV6-1 with TRBJ1-5; D is ambiguous. This CDR3 has 11 amino acids. CDR1 and CDR2 from the germline V gene are MNHNS and SASEGT. V was trimmed by 7 bases and J by 5 bases, leaving 6 bases between them. CDR3 protein: CASNADQPQHF. DNA of the CDR3: TGTGCCAGCAACGCGGATCAGCCCCAGCATTTT.

This clonotype was observed a handful of times. The chain has TRBV6-1 and TRBJ2-2; D call uncertain. This CDR3 has 13 residues. The germline V and J ends were trimmed by 2 bases and 7 bases, with 8 bases remaining between them. Germline V gives CDR1 MNHNS, CDR2 SASEGT. CDR3 region: CASSELGGGELFF. Written as DNA, the CDR3 is TGTGCCAGCAGTGAATTGGGCGGCGGGGAGCTGTTTTTT.

This chain links TRBV7-3 with TRBJ2-1, with D perhaps matching TRBD2 (7 bases). This CDR3 region has 15 residues. Trimming removed 0 bases from V and 7 bases from J, with 13 bases in between. The germline V gene encodes CDR1 SGHTA and CDR2 FQGTGA. CDR3 nucleotides: TGTGCCAGCAGCTTAACGCCGGGGGGCTTTAATGAGCAGTTCTTC. It translates to CASSLTPGGFNEQFF.

The chain carries TRBV4-1 and TRBJ1-1; 11 nucleotides align to TRBD1. V dropped 3 bases and J dropped 0; count of bases not matched to a gene: 6. Germline V gene lookup returns CDR1 MGHRA and CDR2 YSYEKL. This CDR3 region has 17 residues. This CDR3 is CASSHRGQGAMNTEAFF. The CDR3 DNA is TGCGCCAGCAGCCACAGAGGACAGGGGGCAATGAACACTGAAGCTTTCTTT.

The gene calls are TRBV27 and TRBJ2-7; D call uncertain. Germline CDR1 reads MNHEY; CDR2 reads SMNVEV (reference sequence). The CDR3 length is 13 residues. Trimming shortened V by 4 bases and J by 3 bases, and 10 bases separated the two germline ends. The CDR3 DNA follows: TGTGCCAGCAGTTCTCCATCTCTCTACGAGCAGTACTTC. As protein: CASSSPSLYEQYF.

The CDR3 DNA reads TGTGCCAGCTCAAACGGACAGGGACTCGACACTGAAGCTTTCTTT. Protein sequence: CASSNGQGLDTEAFF. The chain is built from TRBV18 and TRBJ1-1, with 8 bases identical to TRBD1. CDR3 length equals 15 residues. The junction had 8 bases not matched to a gene; V was cut back by 5 bases and J by 3 bases. The V gene's germline CDR1 is KGHSH and CDR2 LQKENI.

In this sample, this clonotype turned up many times. V gene TRBV4-2 combines with J gene TRBJ2-1; 8 bases fit TRBD2. The CDR3 spans 18 residues. The junction had 8 bases not matched to a gene; V was cut back by 0 bases and J by 1 base. Looked up from germline, CDR1 is LGHNA and CDR2 is YNFKEQ. DNA for the CDR3: TGTGCCAGCAGCCAAGAATTGGACGGGGGGGGATCCTACAATGAGCAGTTCTTC. Encoded protein: CASSQELDGGGSYNEQFF.

The chain recombines TRBV4-3 with TRBJ1-6, with 9 bases fitting TRBD1. The germline gives CDR1 LGHNA, CDR2 YSLEER. There are 15 residues in the CDR3. With V trimmed by 0 bases and J by 10 bases, 4 bases remained unmatched. CDR3 in DNA: TGCGCCAGCAGCCAAGAAGGGACAGGGTGGTCACCCCTCCACTTT. The encoded protein is CASSQEGTGWSPLHF.

This clonotype turned up a few times. The chain carries TRBV6-6 and TRBJ2-1; 9 nucleotides match TRBD2. Per germline, CDR1 MNHNY and CDR2 SVGAGI (reference sequence). With V trimmed by 5 bases and J by 4 bases, 3 bases remained unmatched. The CDR3 is 14 amino acids. This CDR3 reads CASSSGGLYNEQFF. In DNA form, the CDR3 reads TGTGCCAGCAGTAGCGGGGGGCTGTACAATGAGCAGTTCTTC.

A few counts support this clonotype. The chain recombines TRBV7-2 with TRBJ1-2; 7 bases align to TRBD1. Trimming took 1 base from V and 5 from J; bases not matched to a gene: 7. The germline V gene has CDR1 SGHTA and CDR2 FQGNSA. This CDR3 has 15 residues. DNA of the CDR3: TGTGCCAGCAGCTTAGACCTTCGACAGGGATATGGCTACACCTTC. This encodes CASSLDLRQGYGYTF.

The chain carries TRBV5-4 and TRBJ2-5; the D is unclear. Germline CDR1 is SGHNT and CDR2 is YYREEE (reference sequence). V shed 0 bases and J shed 5 bases, with 11 bases lying between them. This CDR3 spans 14 amino acids. CDR3 loop: CASSLGWSEETQYF. For the CDR3, the DNA is TGTGCCAGCAGCTTGGGTTGGTCCGAGGAGACCCAGTACTTC. The full variable domain, in which reference TRBV5-4 and TRBJ2-5 provide the parts outside the CDR3, is ETGVTQSPTHLIKTRGQQVTLRCSSQSGHNTVSWYQQALGQGPQFIFQYYREEENGRGNFPPRFSGLQFPNYSSELNVNALELDDSALYLCASSLGWSEETQYFGPGTRLLVL.

This clonotype was counted ten times or more. The J gene is TRBJ1-1, the V gene TRBV15; possible D gene TRBD1, 5 bases. The CDR3 runs to 15 residues. Trimming removed 3 bases at V and 1 base at J, with 12 bases between. The V gene's germline CDR1 is LNHNV and CDR2 YYDKDF (reference sequence). The CDR3: CATSSRRDSNTEAFF. CDR3 nucleotides: TGTGCCACCAGCAGTAGGCGGGACTCGAACACTGAAGCTTTCTTT.

The V gene is TRBV7-2, the J gene TRBJ2-3; D is unresolved. The germline CDR1 and CDR2 sequences are SGHTA and FQGNSA. CDR3 size: 14 residues. V was trimmed by 5 bases and J by 4 bases, leaving 13 bases between them. This CDR3 reads CASSPSGPADTQYF. Written as DNA, the CDR3 is TGTGCCAGCAGCCCGTCCGGCCCAGCAGATACGCAGTATTTT.

This clonotype came up many times. The V and J genes are TRBV6-6 and TRBJ2-3; D gene uncertain. V was trimmed by 2 bases and J by 4 bases, leaving 10 bases between them. Germline V gene lookup returns CDR1 MNHNY and CDR2 SVGAGI (reference sequence). CDR3 size: 14 residues. This CDR3 reads CASSYTQFADTQYF. In DNA, the CDR3 is TGTGCCAGCAGTTACACGCAGTTTGCAGATACGCAGTATTTT.

This clonotype was observed a few times. This chain links TRBV29-1 with TRBJ2-1, with 8 bases identical to TRBD2. The germline CDR1 and CDR2 sequences are SQVTM and ANQGSEA. The CDR3 is 16 amino acids. J gave up 5 bases and V 0 bases, and 9 bases lay outside the gene matches. CDR3 DNA sequence: TGCAGCGTTGAAGAACTAGCGGAGCGGGTAGACAATGAGCAGTTCTTC. It encodes CSVEELAERVDNEQFF.

The chain couples TRBV9 to TRBJ2-4; no definite D call. The CDR3 is 15 amino acids. Germline V gene lookup returns CDR1 SGDLS and CDR2 YYNGEE. Trimming left V 0 bases short and J 1 base short, with 8 bases between. CDR3: CASSVDGRAKNIQYF. CDR3 coding DNA: TGTGCCAGCAGCGTAGACGGACGGGCCAAAAACATTCAGTACTTC.